Listed below are T cell receptor beta chains from one sample, sequenced in a study of OX40 agonist ivuxolimab in advanced cancers. Data came from immunoSEQ multiplex PCR; TCRdb stores just in-frame clones and leaves some out. The data hold 68,000 or so clones, with about 82% observed a single time. Sample: CD4+ or CD8+ T cells sorted from blood, taken in a trial of the OX40 agonist ivuxolimab. These receptor sequences come from an adult with an advanced solid tumor such as melanoma, head and neck, liver or kidney cancer. Both conserved end residues are part of each CDR3. Each record gives: clone size, CDR3 length, V gene, J gene, D gene, CDR3 protein, CDR3 DNA. The D gene is left open where the match is weak. Not all rows give a size; the values are once, few, many and, for expanded clones, a class.

.	14	TRBV19	TRBJ1-1	.	CASLSLGRNTEAFF	TGTGCCAGTCTCTCCCTAGGAAGGAACACTGAAGCTTTCTTT
few	16	TRBV18	TRBJ2-2	.	CASSPLKGSNTGELFF	TGTGCCAGCTCACCACTCAAGGGATCGAACACCGGGGAGCTGTTTTTT
.	10	TRBV10-3	TRBJ1-2	.	CAIRAGGYTF	TGTGCCATCAGGGCTGGAGGCTACACCTTC
.	14	TRBV19	TRBJ1-5	TRBD1	CASSPGQSIQPQHF	TGTGCCAGTAGCCCGGGACAGAGTATACAGCCCCAGCATTTT
.	15	TRBV4-1	TRBJ1-2	.	CASSQSSGDNYGYTF	TGCGCCAGCAGCCAAAGTAGCGGGGACAACTATGGCTACACCTTC
.	13	TRBV10-3	TRBJ1-2	.	CAISAAGGGGYTF	TGTGCCATCAGTGCCGCGGGGGGAGGGGGCTACACCTTC
.	16	TRBV11-2	TRBJ1-2	.	CASSAGESTGGYGYTF	TGTGCCAGCAGCGCGGGGGAAAGCACAGGCGGCTATGGCTACACCTTC
.	18	TRBV2	TRBJ2-7	TRBD2	CASSLSPPTSGYTYEQYF	TGTGCCAGCAGTTTATCCCCGCCCACTAGCGGATACACCTACGAGCAGTACTTC
.	12	TRBV18	TRBJ1-5	.	CASSTGSQPQHF	TGTGCCAGCTCAACGGGATCGCAGCCCCAGCATTTT
.	17	TRBV11-2	TRBJ2-5	TRBD2	CASSRRLAGMEGETQYF	TGTGCCAGCAGCCGACGACTAGCGGGAATGGAGGGAGAGACCCAGTACTTC
.	16	TRBV7-3	TRBJ2-2	.	CASSLLGQGSTGELFF	TGTGCCAGCAGCTTACTAGGGCAGGGCAGCACCGGGGAGCTGTTTTTT
few	13	TRBV2	TRBJ1-6	.	CASGQGPYSPLHF	TGTGCTAGTGGGCAGGGCCCCTATTCACCCCTCCACTTT
.	14	TRBV5-1	TRBJ1-2	TRBD1	CASSLLDRDYGYTF	TGCGCCAGCAGCCTGCTGGACAGGGACTATGGCTACACCTTC
.	13	TRBV18	TRBJ1-2	.	CASSKKPGDGYTF	TGTGCCAGCTCAAAAAAACCGGGGGATGGCTACACCTTC
once	14	TRBV4-1	TRBJ1-3	.	CASSQDRAGNTIYF	TGCGCCAGCAGCCAAGACAGGGCTGGAAACACCATATATTTT
.	16	TRBV9	TRBJ1-2	.	CASSVVTPGRGYGYTF	TGTGCCAGCAGCGTAGTGACTCCAGGCCGCGGGTATGGCTACACCTTC
few	15	TRBV5-5	TRBJ2-7	TRBD1	CASSIDRGRGYEQYF	TGTGCCAGCAGCATAGACAGGGGGCGCGGGTACGAGCAGTACTTC
.	18	TRBV27	TRBJ1-4	.	CASRGMRGREATNEKLFF	TGTGCCAGCAGGGGAATGAGGGGCAGGGAGGCAACTAATGAAAAACTGTTTTTT